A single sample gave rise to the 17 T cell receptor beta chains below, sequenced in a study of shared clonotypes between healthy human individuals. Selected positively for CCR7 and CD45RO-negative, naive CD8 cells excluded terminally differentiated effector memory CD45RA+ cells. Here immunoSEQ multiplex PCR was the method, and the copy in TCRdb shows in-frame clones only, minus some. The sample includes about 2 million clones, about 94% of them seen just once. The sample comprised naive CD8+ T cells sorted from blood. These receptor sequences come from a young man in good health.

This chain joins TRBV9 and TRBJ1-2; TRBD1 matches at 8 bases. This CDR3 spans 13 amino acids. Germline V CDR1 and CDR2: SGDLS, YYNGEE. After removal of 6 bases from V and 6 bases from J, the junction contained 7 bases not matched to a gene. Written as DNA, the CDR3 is TGTGCCAGCAACGCAGGGGGCGCGCATGGCTACACCTTC. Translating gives CASNAGGAHGYTF. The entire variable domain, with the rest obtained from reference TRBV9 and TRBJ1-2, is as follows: DSGVTQTPKHLITATGQRVTLRCSPRSGDLSVYWYQQSLDQGLQFLIQYYNGEERAKGNILERFSAQQFPDLHSELNLSSLELGDSALYFCASNAGGAHGYTFGSGTRLTVV.

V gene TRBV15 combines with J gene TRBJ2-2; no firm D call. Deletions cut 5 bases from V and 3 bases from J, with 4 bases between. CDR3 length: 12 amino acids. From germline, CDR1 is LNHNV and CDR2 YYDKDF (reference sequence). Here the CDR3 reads CATSSHTGELFF. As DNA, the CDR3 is TGTGCCACCAGCTCTCACACCGGGGAGCTGTTTTTT.

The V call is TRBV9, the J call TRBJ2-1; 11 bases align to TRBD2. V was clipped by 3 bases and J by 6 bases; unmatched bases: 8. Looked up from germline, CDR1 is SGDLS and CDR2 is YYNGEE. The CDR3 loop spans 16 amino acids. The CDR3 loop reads CASSELAGGLRNEQFF. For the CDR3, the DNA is TGTGCCAGCAGCGAATTAGCGGGAGGGTTACGCAATGAGCAGTTCTTC. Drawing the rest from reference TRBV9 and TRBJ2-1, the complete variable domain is DSGVTQTPKHLITATGQRVTLRCSPRSGDLSVYWYQQSLDQGLQFLIQYYNGEERAKGNILERFSAQQFPDLHSELNLSSLELGDSALYFCASSELAGGLRNEQFFGPGTRLTVL.

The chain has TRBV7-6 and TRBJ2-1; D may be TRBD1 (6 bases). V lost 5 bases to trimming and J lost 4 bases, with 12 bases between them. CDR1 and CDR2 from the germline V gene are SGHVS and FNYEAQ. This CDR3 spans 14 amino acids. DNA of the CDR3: TGTGCCAGCAGCCAACAGGGCCCTTACAATGAGCAGTTCTTC. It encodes CASSQQGPYNEQFF.

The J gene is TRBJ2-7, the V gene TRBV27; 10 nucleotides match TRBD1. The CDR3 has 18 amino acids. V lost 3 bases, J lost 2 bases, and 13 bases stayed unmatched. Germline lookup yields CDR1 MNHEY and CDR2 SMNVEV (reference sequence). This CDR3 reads CASSFVRRDRGIPYEQYF. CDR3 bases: TGTGCCAGCAGTTTTGTGCGGAGGGACAGGGGTATCCCCTACGAGCAGTACTTC.

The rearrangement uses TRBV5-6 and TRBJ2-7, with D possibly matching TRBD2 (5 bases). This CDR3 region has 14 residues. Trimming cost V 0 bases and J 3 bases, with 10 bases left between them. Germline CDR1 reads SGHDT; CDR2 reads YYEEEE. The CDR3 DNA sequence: TGTGCCAGCAGCTTGGGGGCTAGCTTCTACGAGCAGTACTTC. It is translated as CASSLGASFYEQYF.

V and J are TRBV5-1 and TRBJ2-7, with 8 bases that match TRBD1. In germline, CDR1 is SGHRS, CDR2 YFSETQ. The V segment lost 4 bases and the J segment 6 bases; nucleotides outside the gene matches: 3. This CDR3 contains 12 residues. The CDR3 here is CASSGQGGEQYF. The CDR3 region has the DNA TGCGCCAGCAGCGGACAGGGCGGCGAGCAGTACTTC.

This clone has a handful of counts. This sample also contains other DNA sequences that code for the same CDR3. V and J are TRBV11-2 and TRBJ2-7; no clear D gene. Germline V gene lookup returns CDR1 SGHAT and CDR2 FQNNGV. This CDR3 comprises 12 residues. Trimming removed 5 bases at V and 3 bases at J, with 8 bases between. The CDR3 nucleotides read TGTGCCAGCAGCCCGGGCGGCTACGAGCAGTACTTC. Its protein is CASSPGGYEQYF. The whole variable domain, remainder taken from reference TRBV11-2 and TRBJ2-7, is EAGVAQSPRYKIIEKRQSVAFWCNPISGHATLYWYQQILGQGPKLLIQFQNNGVVDDSQLPKDRFSAERLKGVDSTLKIQPAKLEDSAVYLCASSPGGYEQYFGPGTRLTVT.

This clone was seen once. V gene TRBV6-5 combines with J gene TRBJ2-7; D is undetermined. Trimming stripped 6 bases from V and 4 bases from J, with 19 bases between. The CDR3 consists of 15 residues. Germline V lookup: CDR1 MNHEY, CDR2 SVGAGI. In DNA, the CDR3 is TGTGCCAGCAGCTTACTCGCAGAGGCTCCTTACGAGCAGTACTTC. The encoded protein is CASSLLAEAPYEQYF.

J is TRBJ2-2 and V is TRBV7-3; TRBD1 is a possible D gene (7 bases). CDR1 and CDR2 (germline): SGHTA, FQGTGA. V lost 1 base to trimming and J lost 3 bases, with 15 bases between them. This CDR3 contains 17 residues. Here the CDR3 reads CASSLSWQGGHTGELFF. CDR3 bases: TGTGCCAGCAGCTTAAGCTGGCAGGGGGGACACACCGGGGAGCTGTTTTTT.

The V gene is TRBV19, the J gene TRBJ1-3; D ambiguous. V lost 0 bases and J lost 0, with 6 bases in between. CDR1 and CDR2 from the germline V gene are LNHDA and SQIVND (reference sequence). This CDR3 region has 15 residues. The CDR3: CASSIDQDSGNTIYF. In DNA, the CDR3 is TGTGCCAGTAGTATAGATCAAGACTCTGGAAACACCATATATTTT.

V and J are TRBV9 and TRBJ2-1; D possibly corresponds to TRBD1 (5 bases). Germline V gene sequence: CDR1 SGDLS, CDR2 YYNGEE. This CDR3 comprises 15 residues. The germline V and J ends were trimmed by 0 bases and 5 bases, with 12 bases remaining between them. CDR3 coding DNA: TGTGCCAGCAGCGTAGCCGGACAAAGGGACAATGAGCAGTTCTTC. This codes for CASSVAGQRDNEQFF.

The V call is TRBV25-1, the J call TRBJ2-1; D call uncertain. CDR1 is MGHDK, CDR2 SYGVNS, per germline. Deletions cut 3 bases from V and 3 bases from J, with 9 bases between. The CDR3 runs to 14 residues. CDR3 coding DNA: TGTGCCAGCAGTGAGGGCTCCGACTACAATGAGCAGTTCTTC. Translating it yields CASSEGSDYNEQFF.

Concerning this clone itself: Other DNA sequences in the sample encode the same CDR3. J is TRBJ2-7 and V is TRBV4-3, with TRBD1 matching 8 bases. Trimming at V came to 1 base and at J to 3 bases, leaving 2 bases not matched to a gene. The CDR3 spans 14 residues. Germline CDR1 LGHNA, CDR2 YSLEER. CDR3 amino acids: CASSQGGTGYEQYF. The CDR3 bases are TGCGCCAGCAGCCAAGGGGGGACAGGCTACGAGCAGTACTTC.

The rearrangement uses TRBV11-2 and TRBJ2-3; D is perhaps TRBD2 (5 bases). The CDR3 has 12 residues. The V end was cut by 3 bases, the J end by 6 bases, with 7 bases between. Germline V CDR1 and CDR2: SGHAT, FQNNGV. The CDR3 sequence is CASSFGVDTQYF. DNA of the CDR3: TGTGCCAGCAGCTTCGGGGTGGATACGCAGTATTTT. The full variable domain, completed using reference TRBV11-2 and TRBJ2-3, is EAGVAQSPRYKIIEKRQSVAFWCNPISGHATLYWYQQILGQGPKLLIQFQNNGVVDDSQLPKDRFSAERLKGVDSTLKIQPAKLEDSAVYLCASSFGVDTQYFGPGTRLTVL.

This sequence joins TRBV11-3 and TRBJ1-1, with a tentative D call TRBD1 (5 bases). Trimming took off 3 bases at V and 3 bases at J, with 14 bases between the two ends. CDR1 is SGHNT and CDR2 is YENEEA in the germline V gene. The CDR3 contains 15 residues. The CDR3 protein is CASSLGTGADTEAFF. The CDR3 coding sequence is TGTGCCAGCAGCTTGGGCACCGGGGCGGACACTGAAGCTTTCTTT. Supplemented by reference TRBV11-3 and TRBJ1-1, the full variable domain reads EAGVVQSPRYKIIEKKQPVAFWCNPISGHNTLYWYLQNLGQGPELLIRYENEEAVDDSQLPKDRFSAERLKGVDSTLKIQPAELGDSAVYLCASSLGTGADTEAFFGQGTRLTVV.

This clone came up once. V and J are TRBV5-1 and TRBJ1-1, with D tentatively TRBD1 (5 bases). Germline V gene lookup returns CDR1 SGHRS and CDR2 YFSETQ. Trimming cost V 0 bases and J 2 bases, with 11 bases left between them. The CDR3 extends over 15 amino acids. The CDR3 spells CASSLVSGTNTEAFF. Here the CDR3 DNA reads TGCGCCAGCAGCTTGGTTTCAGGGACCAACACTGAAGCTTTCTTT.